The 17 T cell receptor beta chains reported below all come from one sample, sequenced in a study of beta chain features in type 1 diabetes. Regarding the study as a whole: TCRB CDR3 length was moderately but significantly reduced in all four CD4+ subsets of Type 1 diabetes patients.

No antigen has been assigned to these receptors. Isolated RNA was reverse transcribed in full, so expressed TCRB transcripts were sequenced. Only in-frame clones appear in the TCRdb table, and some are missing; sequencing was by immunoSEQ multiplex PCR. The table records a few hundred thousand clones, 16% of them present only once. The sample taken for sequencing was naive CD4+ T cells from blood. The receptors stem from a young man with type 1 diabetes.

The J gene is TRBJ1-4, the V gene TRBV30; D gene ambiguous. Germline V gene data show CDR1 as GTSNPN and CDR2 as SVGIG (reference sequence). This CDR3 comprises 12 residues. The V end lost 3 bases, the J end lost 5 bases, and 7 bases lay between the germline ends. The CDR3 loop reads CAWRGGNEKLFF. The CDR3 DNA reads TGTGCCTGGAGGGGCGGCAATGAAAAACTGTTTTTT.

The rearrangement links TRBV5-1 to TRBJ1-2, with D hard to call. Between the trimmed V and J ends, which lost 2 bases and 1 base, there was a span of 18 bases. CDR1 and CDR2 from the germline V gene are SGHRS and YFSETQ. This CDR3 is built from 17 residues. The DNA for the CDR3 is TGCGCCAGCAGCTTCAGGCAGTCCCGAACTTTTAACTATGGCTACACCTTC. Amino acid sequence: CASSFRQSRTFNYGYTF.

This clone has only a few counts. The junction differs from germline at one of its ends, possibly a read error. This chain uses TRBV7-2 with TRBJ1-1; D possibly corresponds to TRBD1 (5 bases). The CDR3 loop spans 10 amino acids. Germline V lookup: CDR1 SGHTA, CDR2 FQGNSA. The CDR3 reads CASSFRSGMF. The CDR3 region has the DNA TGTGCCAGCAGCTTTCGCTCAGGGATGTTT.

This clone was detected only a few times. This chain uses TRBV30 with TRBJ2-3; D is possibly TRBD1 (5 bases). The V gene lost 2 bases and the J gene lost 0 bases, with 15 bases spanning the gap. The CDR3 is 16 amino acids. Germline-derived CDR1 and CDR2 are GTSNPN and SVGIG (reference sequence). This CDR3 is CAWSLAQGRSTDTQYF. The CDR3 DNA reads TGTGCCTGGAGTCTCGCGCAGGGAAGAAGCACAGATACGCAGTATTTT.

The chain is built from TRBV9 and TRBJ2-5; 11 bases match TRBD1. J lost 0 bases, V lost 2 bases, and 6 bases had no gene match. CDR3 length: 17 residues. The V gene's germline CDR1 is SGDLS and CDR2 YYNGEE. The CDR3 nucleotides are TGTGCCAGCAGCGTCCGCGGACAGGGGGCGTACCAAGAGACCCAGTACTTC. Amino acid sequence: CASSVRGQGAYQETQYF. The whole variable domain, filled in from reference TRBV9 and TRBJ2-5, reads DSGVTQTPKHLITATGQRVTLRCSPRSGDLSVYWYQQSLDQGLQFLIQYYNGEERAKGNILERFSAQQFPDLHSELNLSSLELGDSALYFCASSVRGQGAYQETQYFGPGTRLLVL.

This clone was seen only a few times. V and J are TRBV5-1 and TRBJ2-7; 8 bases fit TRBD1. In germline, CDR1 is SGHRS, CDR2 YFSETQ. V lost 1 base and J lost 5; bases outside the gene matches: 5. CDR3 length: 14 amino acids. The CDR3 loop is CASSLSDRGHEQYF. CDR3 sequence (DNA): TGCGCCAGCAGCTTGTCCGACAGGGGCCACGAGCAGTACTTC.

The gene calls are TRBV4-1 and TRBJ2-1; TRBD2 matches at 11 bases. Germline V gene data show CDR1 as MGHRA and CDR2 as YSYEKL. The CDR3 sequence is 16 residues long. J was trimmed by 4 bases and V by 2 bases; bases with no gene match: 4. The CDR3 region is CASSQPGLAGYNEQFF. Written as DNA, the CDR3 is TGCGCCAGCAGCCAACCCGGACTAGCGGGTTACAATGAGCAGTTCTTC.

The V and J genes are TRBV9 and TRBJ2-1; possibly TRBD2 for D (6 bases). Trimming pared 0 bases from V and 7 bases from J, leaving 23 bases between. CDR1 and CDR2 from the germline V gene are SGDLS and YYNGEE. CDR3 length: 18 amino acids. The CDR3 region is CASSVEGWTGVVRNEQFF. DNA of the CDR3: TGTGCCAGCAGCGTAGAAGGATGGACGGGAGTCGTACGGAATGAGCAGTTCTTC.

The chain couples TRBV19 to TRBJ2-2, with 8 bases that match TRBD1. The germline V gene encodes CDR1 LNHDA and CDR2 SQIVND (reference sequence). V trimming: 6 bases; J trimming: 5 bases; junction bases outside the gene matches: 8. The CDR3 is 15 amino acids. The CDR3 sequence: CASSSQGVLTGELFF. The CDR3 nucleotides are TGTGCCAGTAGCTCACAGGGGGTTTTGACCGGGGAGCTGTTTTTT.

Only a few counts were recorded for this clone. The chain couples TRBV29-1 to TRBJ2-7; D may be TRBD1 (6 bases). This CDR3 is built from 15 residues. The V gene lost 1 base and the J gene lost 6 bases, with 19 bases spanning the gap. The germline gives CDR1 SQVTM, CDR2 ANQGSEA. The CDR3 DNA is TGCAGCGTTGAAGCCCGGACGGTTGGGGGCGGCGAGCAGTACTTC. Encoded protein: CSVEARTVGGGEQYF.

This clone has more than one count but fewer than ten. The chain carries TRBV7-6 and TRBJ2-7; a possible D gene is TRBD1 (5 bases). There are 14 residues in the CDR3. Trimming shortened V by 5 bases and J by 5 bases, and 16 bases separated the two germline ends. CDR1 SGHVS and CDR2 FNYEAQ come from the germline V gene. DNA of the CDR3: TGTGCCAGCAGCCCTGCATTAAGGGGCGACGAGCAGTACTTC. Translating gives CASSPALRGDEQYF.

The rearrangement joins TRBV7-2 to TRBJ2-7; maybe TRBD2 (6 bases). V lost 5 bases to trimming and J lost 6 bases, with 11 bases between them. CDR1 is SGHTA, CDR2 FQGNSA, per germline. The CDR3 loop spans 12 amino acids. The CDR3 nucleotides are TGTGCCAGCAGCCTCGGAGGGGCCGAGCAGTACTTC. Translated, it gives CASSLGGAEQYF.

This CDR3 is CASSQEGGAYEQYF. CDR3 nucleotides: TGCGCCAGCAGCCAAGAGGGAGGGGCCTACGAGCAGTACTTC. The chain links TRBV4-3 to TRBJ2-7; TRBD2 matches 7 bases. Germline-derived CDR1 and CDR2 are LGHNA and YSLEER. CDR3 length: 14 amino acids. J gave up 2 bases and V 0 bases, and 1 base lay outside the gene matches.

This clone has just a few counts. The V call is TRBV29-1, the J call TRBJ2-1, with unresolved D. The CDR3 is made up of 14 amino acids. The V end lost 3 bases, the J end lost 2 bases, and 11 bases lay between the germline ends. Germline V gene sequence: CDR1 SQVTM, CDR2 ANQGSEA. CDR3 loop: CSVDPTRTYNEQFF. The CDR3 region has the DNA TGCAGCGTTGATCCGACAAGAACCTACAATGAGCAGTTCTTC.

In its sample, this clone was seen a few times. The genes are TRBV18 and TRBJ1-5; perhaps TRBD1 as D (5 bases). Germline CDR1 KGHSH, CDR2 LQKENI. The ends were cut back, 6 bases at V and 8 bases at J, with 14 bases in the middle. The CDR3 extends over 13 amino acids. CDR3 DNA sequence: TGTGCCAGCTCCAGGGCTTGGGGGGAGCCCCAGCATTTT. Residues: CASSRAWGEPQHF.

CDR3 nucleotide sequence: TGTGCCAGCAGCTTCCCACTAGCGGGTAAAAACATTCAGTACTTC. It encodes CASSFPLAGKNIQYF. The rearrangement uses TRBV7-2 and TRBJ2-4; the match to TRBD2 covers 9 bases. CDR1 is SGHTA and CDR2 is FQGNSA in the germline V gene. J lost 4 bases, V lost 3 bases, and 4 bases had no gene match. CDR3 size: 15 residues. The full variable domain, its missing parts supplied by reference TRBV7-2 and TRBJ2-4, is GAGVSQSPSNKVTEKGKDVELRCDPISGHTALYWYRQSLGQGLEFLIYFQGNSAPDKSGLPSDRFSAERTGGSVSTLTIQRTQQEDSAVYLCASSFPLAGKNIQYFGAGTRLSVL.

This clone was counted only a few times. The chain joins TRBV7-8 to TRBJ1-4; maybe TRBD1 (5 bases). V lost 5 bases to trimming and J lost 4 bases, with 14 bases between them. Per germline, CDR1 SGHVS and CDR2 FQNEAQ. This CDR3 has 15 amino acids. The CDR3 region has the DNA TGTGCCAGCAGCCCCCGGGAGGGGAATAATGAAAAACTGTTTTTT. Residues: CASSPREGNNEKLFF.